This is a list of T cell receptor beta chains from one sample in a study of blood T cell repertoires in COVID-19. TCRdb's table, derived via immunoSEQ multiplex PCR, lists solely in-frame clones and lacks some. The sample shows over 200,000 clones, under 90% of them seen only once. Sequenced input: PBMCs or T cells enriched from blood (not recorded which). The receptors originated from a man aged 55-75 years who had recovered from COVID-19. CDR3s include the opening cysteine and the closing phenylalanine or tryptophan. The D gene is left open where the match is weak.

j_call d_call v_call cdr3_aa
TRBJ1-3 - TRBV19 CASSTGGSGNTIYF
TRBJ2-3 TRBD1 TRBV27 CASRLDRGFRDTQYF
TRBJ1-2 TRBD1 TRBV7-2 CASSLRQGRLANYGYTF
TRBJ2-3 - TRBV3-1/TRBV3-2 CASSQSGAWSLPDTQYF
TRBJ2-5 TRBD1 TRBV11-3 CASSLGLGQAYQETQYF
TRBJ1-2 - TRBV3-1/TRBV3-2 CASSQERGDGYTF
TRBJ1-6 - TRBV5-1 CASSSGLTNNSPLHF
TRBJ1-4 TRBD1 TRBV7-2 CASGRDSGEKLFF
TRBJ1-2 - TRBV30 CAWSTYGEDGYTF
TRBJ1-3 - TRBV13 CASSLASPGSGNTIYF
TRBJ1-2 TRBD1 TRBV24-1 CATSEPGTGKGYTF
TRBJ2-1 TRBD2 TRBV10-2 CASVTSGYNEQFF
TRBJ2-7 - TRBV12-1 CASSLGGEDEQYF